This T cell receptor (beta chain) was found in a study of CD8+CD57+ T cells in acquired aplastic anemia. Study summary: Yields of DNA that came from sorted CD4+ and CD8+ cells averaged roughly 3 ug.

Losses at the gene ends were 0 bases for V and 5 bases for J; bases not matched to a gene: 10. The germline V gene encodes CDR1 SGDLS and CDR2 YYNGEE. This CDR3 region has 16 residues. There are many counts of this clonotype. TCR beta VDJ and CDR3 profiling used genomic DNA as template. One entry per CDR3 protein results from TCRdb running MiXCR on the reads. Here the sample spans around 180,000 distinct CDR3 sequences, 55% to 70% being singletons. The receptor's source is a human donor in good health. Sequencing was carried out using sorted CD4+, CD8+, or CD8+CD57+ T cells (not recorded which) from PBMCs. The chain recombines TRBV9 with TRBJ1-2; 7 bases are a match to TRBD1. The CDR3 here is CASSVEVGAGGYGYTF. CDR3 in DNA: TGTGCCAGCAGCGTAGAGGTGGGAGCAGGGGGTTATGGCTACACCTTC.